The rows below give T cell receptor beta chains drawn from one sample of a study of CD8 T cells in ankylosing spondylitis. Using its own MiXCR run on the 5' RACE reads, TCRdb lists one record per CDR3 protein. The repertoire holds some 240,000 distinct CDR3 sequences, around 9.1% seen once, with nearly 7% in the top ten. The sequencing input was blood, either unsorted or a sorted T cell fraction (not recorded which). The receptors were sampled from a male donor with ankylosing spondylitis or in good health (not recorded which). The CDR3 runs from the conserved cysteine through the conserved F or W. D genes are given only for firm matches. Part of the rows lack a size; the others show once, few, many or a class for expanded clones.

d_call: -
j_call: TRBJ2-1
clone_size: many
v_call: TRBV11-2
cdr3_nt: TGTGCCAGCAGCTCCTGGGCGGATCAGGGAAACTACTACAATGAGCAGTTCTTC
cdr3_aa: CASSSWADQGNYYNEQFF

d_call: -
j_call: TRBJ1-1
clone_size: many
v_call: TRBV12-3/TRBV12-4
cdr3_nt: TGTGCCAGCAGTCTGCCCCTTGCTGAAGCTTTCTTT
cdr3_aa: CASSLPLAEAFF

d_call: TRBD1
j_call: TRBJ1-1
clone_size: many
v_call: TRBV7-2
cdr3_nt: TGTGCCAGCAGCTCGCGGACAGGGAGGATCACTGAAGCTTTCTTT
cdr3_aa: CASSSRTGRITEAFF

d_call: TRBD1
j_call: TRBJ2-2
clone_size: -
v_call: TRBV5-1
cdr3_nt: TGCGCCAGCAGCTTGGCCGGGACAGGGGACACCGGGGAGCTGTTTTTT
cdr3_aa: CASSLAGTGDTGELFF

d_call: TRBD2
j_call: TRBJ2-7
clone_size: -
v_call: TRBV19
cdr3_nt: TGTGCCAGTAGTATCCGGGGGACTAGCGGGAGGAACTACGAGCAGTACTTC
cdr3_aa: CASSIRGTSGRNYEQYF

d_call: TRBD1
j_call: TRBJ1-2
clone_size: many
v_call: TRBV5-1
cdr3_nt: TGCGCCAGCAGCAGGACAGGTGCGGAAGGCTACACCTTC
cdr3_aa: CASSRTGAEGYTF

d_call: -
j_call: TRBJ1-5
clone_size: many
v_call: TRBV7-2
cdr3_nt: TGTGCCAGCAGCTCGGATACCCGATGGGGGGCCCAGCATTTT
cdr3_aa: CASSSDTRWGAQHF

d_call: -
j_call: TRBJ1-2
clone_size: many
v_call: TRBV6-5
cdr3_nt: TGTGCCAGCAGTTACGGACGGAACTATGGCTACACCTTC
cdr3_aa: CASSYGRNYGYTF

d_call: -
j_call: TRBJ2-3
clone_size: -
v_call: TRBV24-1
cdr3_nt: TGTGCCACCAGTGTAAACCCCGGCACAGATACGCAGTATTTT
cdr3_aa: CATSVNPGTDTQYF

d_call: -
j_call: TRBJ2-6
clone_size: many
v_call: TRBV7-8
cdr3_nt: TGTGCCAGCAGTCCTCCGGGGGAGGCTGGGGCCAACGTCCTGACTTTC
cdr3_aa: CASSPPGEAGANVLTF

d_call: TRBD2
j_call: TRBJ2-3
clone_size: -
v_call: TRBV6-5
cdr3_nt: TGTGCCAGCAGTTACTCCACCGGGACTAGCGACTTCGATACGCAGTATTTT
cdr3_aa: CASSYSTGTSDFDTQYF

d_call: TRBD2
j_call: TRBJ2-5
clone_size: many
v_call: TRBV28
cdr3_nt: TGTGCCAGCAGTGAGTTGAGTAGCGGGAAAGAGACCCAGTACTTC
cdr3_aa: CASSELSSGKETQYF

d_call: TRBD2
j_call: TRBJ2-1
clone_size: few
v_call: TRBV20-1
cdr3_nt: TGCAGTGCTAGAGCCATAGCGGGAGGGTTGAATGAGCAGTTCTTC
cdr3_aa: CSARAIAGGLNEQFF

d_call: -
j_call: TRBJ2-1
clone_size: few
v_call: TRBV10-2
cdr3_nt: TGCGCCAGCACAACCGGGGTCTACAATGAGCAGTTCTTC
cdr3_aa: CASTTGVYNEQFF

d_call: -
j_call: TRBJ1-5
clone_size: many
v_call: TRBV7-2
cdr3_nt: TGTGCCAGCAGCTTCTCACAGGGAAACGGTCAGCCCCAGCATTTT
cdr3_aa: CASSFSQGNGQPQHF

d_call: -
j_call: TRBJ2-2
clone_size: many
v_call: TRBV7-3
cdr3_nt: TGTGCCAGCAGCGCCCGCCCTAACACCGGGGAGCTGTTTTTT
cdr3_aa: CASSARPNTGELFF

d_call: TRBD1
j_call: TRBJ2-1
clone_size: many
v_call: TRBV20-1
cdr3_nt: TGCAGTGCCTTCTACAGGGGGCAGTTCTTC
cdr3_aa: CSAFYRGQFF

d_call: TRBD1
j_call: TRBJ1-1
clone_size: many
v_call: TRBV5-1
cdr3_nt: TGCGCCAGCAGCCCGGGACAGACCGTGGGAAACACTGAAGCTTTCTTT
cdr3_aa: CASSPGQTVGNTEAFF

d_call: TRBD1
j_call: TRBJ1-6
clone_size: many
v_call: TRBV20-1
cdr3_nt: TGCAGTGCCTCTCGGACAGGGGGTCGTCTTGATTCACCCCTCCACTTT
cdr3_aa: CSASRTGGRLDSPLHF

d_call: TRBD1
j_call: TRBJ1-2
clone_size: few
v_call: TRBV12-3/TRBV12-4
cdr3_nt: TGTGCCAGCAGTCCCGGACAGGGGGTAGACTATGGCTACACCTTC
cdr3_aa: CASSPGQGVDYGYTF

d_call: TRBD2
j_call: TRBJ2-1
clone_size: many
v_call: TRBV5-1
cdr3_nt: TGCGCCAGCGGATCCGGGACTAGCGAATCCCATGAGCAGTTCTTC
cdr3_aa: CASGSGTSESHEQFF

d_call: -
j_call: TRBJ1-2
clone_size: many
v_call: TRBV5-7
cdr3_nt: TGTGCCAGCAGCCGAGCGGGGGGACGCAGGAACTATGGCTACACCTTC
cdr3_aa: CASSRAGGRRNYGYTF

d_call: -
j_call: TRBJ1-2
clone_size: many
v_call: TRBV7-2
cdr3_nt: TGTGCCAGCAGCCCGAGTGTGCCGGTCTATGGCTACACCTTC
cdr3_aa: CASSPSVPVYGYTF

d_call: -
j_call: TRBJ1-5
clone_size: -
v_call: TRBV27
cdr3_nt: TGTGCCACGGGCCCTAATCAGCCCCAGCATTTT
cdr3_aa: CATGPNQPQHF

d_call: TRBD1
j_call: TRBJ2-7
clone_size: few
v_call: TRBV19
cdr3_nt: TGTGCCAGTAGCACACAAGGGACAGGCGGGGCCTACGAGCAGTACTTC
cdr3_aa: CASSTQGTGGAYEQYF

d_call: -
j_call: TRBJ2-1
clone_size: many
v_call: TRBV20-1
cdr3_nt: TGCAGTGCTAGAGTTTCGGGGGCCAGCTCCTACAATGAGCAGTTCTTC
cdr3_aa: CSARVSGASSYNEQFF

d_call: -
j_call: TRBJ2-3
clone_size: many
v_call: TRBV9
cdr3_nt: TGTGCCAGCAGCTCCCGGGGAGATACGCAGTATTTT
cdr3_aa: CASSSRGDTQYF

d_call: TRBD1
j_call: TRBJ2-2
clone_size: -
v_call: TRBV11-2
cdr3_nt: TGTGCCAGCAGCACTCGGACAGGGGGCTTTGGCGGGGAGCTGTTTTTT
cdr3_aa: CASSTRTGGFGGELFF

d_call: -
j_call: TRBJ1-2
clone_size: many
v_call: TRBV3-1
cdr3_nt: TGTGCCAGCAGCCAAGATCGGGGTGCCGGGGGGGAAGGCTACACCTTC
cdr3_aa: CASSQDRGAGGEGYTF

d_call: TRBD1
j_call: TRBJ1-5
clone_size: many
v_call: TRBV20-1
cdr3_nt: TGCAGTGCTTCTGAGGGGGCTTGGGGCAATCAGCCCCAGCATTTT
cdr3_aa: CSASEGAWGNQPQHF

d_call: -
j_call: TRBJ2-7
clone_size: many
v_call: TRBV20-1
cdr3_nt: TGCAGTGCTAGTGATGGACTCTACGAGCAGTACTTC
cdr3_aa: CSASDGLYEQYF

d_call: TRBD1
j_call: TRBJ2-7
clone_size: many
v_call: TRBV20-1
cdr3_nt: TGCAGTGCTAGTGGGACAGGGTCCTACGAGCAGTACTTC
cdr3_aa: CSASGTGSYEQYF

d_call: -
j_call: TRBJ1-5
clone_size: few
v_call: TRBV5-1
cdr3_nt: TGCGCCAGCAGCTTGGGGGCGGCCACTCCCAATCAGCCCCAGCATTTT
cdr3_aa: CASSLGAATPNQPQHF

d_call: TRBD1
j_call: TRBJ1-6
clone_size: many
v_call: TRBV18
cdr3_nt: TGTGCCAGCTCACCCAGGACAGGGGAAGGCTCACCCCTCCACTTT
cdr3_aa: CASSPRTGEGSPLHF

d_call: TRBD1
j_call: TRBJ2-1
clone_size: -
v_call: TRBV5-1
cdr3_nt: TGCGCCAGCAGCTCGGACAGGGAGGAGTTCTTC
cdr3_aa: CASSSDREEFF

d_call: TRBD2
j_call: TRBJ2-7
clone_size: few
v_call: TRBV20-1
cdr3_nt: TGCAGTGCTAGAGAAGCGGGGGCCCCCTACGAGCAGTACTTC
cdr3_aa: CSAREAGAPYEQYF

d_call: TRBD2
j_call: TRBJ2-7
clone_size: many
v_call: TRBV5-6
cdr3_nt: TGTGCCAGCAGCGTCCAGGTGTCTAGCGGCCCCGTCTCCTACGAGCAGTACTTC
cdr3_aa: CASSVQVSSGPVSYEQYF

d_call: TRBD2
j_call: TRBJ2-2
clone_size: many
v_call: TRBV5-1
cdr3_nt: TGCGCCAGCAGCTTGGTGACCCTAGCGGGGACCGGGGAGCTGTTTTTT
cdr3_aa: CASSLVTLAGTGELFF

d_call: -
j_call: TRBJ1-4
clone_size: medium-sized
v_call: TRBV7-2
cdr3_nt: TGTGCCAGCAGCCTAAGTTTGGGAAAACTGTTTTTT
cdr3_aa: CASSLSLGKLFF